This TCR beta chain appears in the sequencing data of a study of breast tumors, draining lymph nodes, adjacent tissues. MiXCR was run by TCRdb on the multiplex PCR reads, yielding one entry per CDR3 protein. This table holds 140,000 to 150,000 distinct CDR3 sequences, approximately 30% found once. Germline-derived CDR1 and CDR2 are KGHSH and LQKENI. This CDR3 comprises 16 residues. V was cut by 4 bases and J by 5 bases, with 19 bases left in between. Breast cancer patients provided tissue from their axillary draining lymph nodes. This clonotype has a count of ten or more. This chain connects TRBV18 to TRBJ2-3; perhaps TRBD1 as D (6 bases). Sequences were obtained from axillary lymph node tissue. The receptor's source is a female donor with breast cancer. Some clones in this sample may be carry-over from other donors' samples. In nucleotides, the CDR3 is TGTGCCAGCTCACGGCGAACATCGGACAGAGGAGATACGCAGTATTTT. Translation: CASSRRTSDRGDTQYF.